This TCR beta chain was captured in a study of T cell repertoires in cytomegalovirus infection. In the study overall: CMV infection plus the matching HLA type was flagged by public TCR beta signatures.

TCRdb fed the reads into MiXCR, producing one record per CDR3 protein. Of roughly 250,000 distinct CDR3 sequences in the sample, about 23% are singletons; the top ten hold 18%. This clonotype appeared many times. This CDR3 is 16 amino acids long. V was pared by 4 bases and J by 0 bases, with 16 bases between. Germline lookup yields CDR1 SGHVS and CDR2 FQNEAQ. The chain uses TRBV7-8 and TRBJ2-7; tentatively, D is TRBD1 or TRBD2 (5 bases each). The TCR sequence derives from a human donor in good health (CMV status not recorded). Some clones in this sample may be carry-over from other donors' samples. Sequencing was carried out using CD8+ T cells from PBMCs. The DNA of the CDR3 is TGTGCCAGCAGCTCCCCCGGGACCGTCGACTCCTACGAGCAGTACTTC. This translates into CASSSPGTVDSYEQYF.